This T cell receptor beta chain was identified in a study of T cell responses to AZD1222 COVID-19 vaccine. General study findings and limits: The donors showed a predominance of white British ancestry and of females, with possible underestimation of clonal diversity. Targeting of unmutated variant regions was reportedly seen in nearly half of spike-specific TCRs. Only a handful of people who got AZD1222 tested seropositive at baseline.

This clone occurred a few times. Its target is unknown. TCRdb's copy holds only in-frame clones and misses some; the assay was immunoSEQ multiplex PCR. In the table there are about 110,000 clones, approximately 89% of which are singletons. Germline loops: CDR1 MDHEN, CDR2 SYDVKM. Between the trimmed V and J ends, which lost 6 bases and 7 bases, there was a span of 12 bases. The CDR3 is made up of 12 amino acids. This chain connects TRBV28 to TRBJ1-2; D gene ambiguous. The sequence was collected from an adult in good health. This specimen was peripheral blood, taken on day 0 of MenACWY control vaccination. This chain's CDR3 is CASRRQETGYTF. The CDR3 bases are TGTGCCAGCAGGCGCCAAGAGACTGGCTACACCTTC.